This TCR beta chain derives from a study of T-cell reconstitution after alpha-beta-depleted transplantation in children. Study outcomes and limitations: Counts and diversity of T cells one year after transplant came mostly from newly produced T cells.

The germline CDR1 and CDR2 sequences are MDHEN and SYDVKM. V was pared by 4 bases and J by 4 bases, with 8 bases of the junction left unmatched. This CDR3 comprises 16 residues. The TCRbeta library was prepared with unique molecular identifiers. TCRdb reprocessed the PCR reads with MiXCR, giving one entry per CDR3 protein. Of under 850,000 distinct CDR3 sequences in the sample, roughly 14% were seen once. About this clonotype itself: Antigen: not known.

This TCR came from a girl aged 2-9 years with congenital amegakaryocytic thrombocytopenia, due to receive a stem cell transplant. The chain couples TRBV28 to TRBJ1-1; 11 nucleotides agree with TRBD1. The sequencing here drew on PBMCs, taken before TCRalphabeta/CD19-depleted stem cell transplant. In nucleotides, the CDR3 is TGTGCCAGCAGTTCACCGGGACAGGGGGGGAGCACTGAAGCTTTCTTT. Amino acid sequence: CASSSPGQGGSTEAFF.